This is a list of T cell receptor beta chains from one sample in a study of blood T cell repertoires in COVID-19. Libraries were prepared by immunoSEQ multiplex PCR; TCRdb keeps only in-frame clonotypes and omits some of them. The sample lists about 62,000 clones, around 87% occurring once. Sample: peripheral blood. These receptors all come from a woman in her sixties or seventies with COVID-19, enrolled during active disease. CDR3s include the opening cysteine and the closing phenylalanine or tryptophan. Each record gives: D gene, J gene, V gene, clone size, CDR3 DNA, CDR3 protein. A D gene is named only where the DNA matches it firmly. Clone size is shown for a subset of rows, as once, few, many or a class of expanded clone.

TRBD1	TRBJ2-7	TRBV27	.	TGTGCCAGCAGTGGGACAGGCCGCTACGAGCAGTACTTC	CASSGTGRYEQYF
TRBD2	TRBJ2-2	TRBV9	.	TGTGCCAGCAGCATGGGACTAGCGGGAGTTACCGGGGAGCTGTTTTTT	CASSMGLAGVTGELFF
.	TRBJ2-7	TRBV6-5	.	TGTGCCAGCAGTTTTAAGTCGAGCGGCCCCTACGAGCAGTACTTC	CASSFKSSGPYEQYF
.	TRBJ1-2	TRBV6-6	.	TGTGCCAGCAGCGACTTAGGTGGCTTAGGCGGCTACACCTTC	CASSDLGGLGGYTF
.	TRBJ1-6	TRBV25-1	.	TGTGCCAGCGGAGACTACTATAATTCACCCCTCCACTTT	CASGDYYNSPLHF
.	TRBJ1-2	TRBV15	.	TGTGCCACCAGCAGAGATCGGGGAGGGGCGGATGGCTACACCTTC	CATSRDRGGADGYTF
.	TRBJ1-2	TRBV7-2	.	TGTGCCAGCAGCTTAGAGGTGGGCCCCTATGGCTACACCTTC	CASSLEVGPYGYTF
.	TRBJ1-2	TRBV18	.	TGTGCCAGCTCACCAAACAGGGTGAGTGGCTATGGCTACACCTTC	CASSPNRVSGYGYTF
.	TRBJ2-1	TRBV20-1	.	TGCAGTGCTAGTTCTCGACTGTCCCCCTACAATGAGCAGTTCTTC	CSASSRLSPYNEQFF
TRBD2	TRBJ2-1	TRBV28	.	TGTGCCAGCAAAGGGCCGGACAGACTTAGCGGGAGCTCCTACAATGAGCAGTTCTTC	CASKGPDRLSGSSYNEQFF
TRBD1	TRBJ2-7	TRBV27	.	TGTGCCAGCAGGGGGGGACAGGGCTACGAGCAGTACTTC	CASRGGQGYEQYF
TRBD2	TRBJ2-7	TRBV4-3	.	TGCGCCAGCAGCCAAGAGGGGGGACGGGAGGGACTAGCGGGATTCTACGAGCAGTACTTC	CASSQEGGREGLAGFYEQYF
.	TRBJ1-3	TRBV7-3	.	TGTGCCAGCAGCTTAACCGCCGGGATCGGAAACACCATATATTTT	CASSLTAGIGNTIYF
.	TRBJ1-2	TRBV3-1/TRBV3-2	few	TGTGCCAGCAGCCAAGTCACAGGGATCCCTGGCTACACCTTC	CASSQVTGIPGYTF
.	TRBJ1-1	TRBV7-9	.	TGTGCCAGCAGCTCCTCTTCGGGACTCCGCACTGAAGCTTTCTTT	CASSSSSGLRTEAFF
TRBD2	TRBJ2-1	TRBV9	.	TGTGCCAGCAGCGTAGGAGCGGGAGGTAATGAGCAGTTCTTC	CASSVGAGGNEQFF
TRBD2	TRBJ2-1	TRBV7-9	once	TGTGCCAGCAGCCTAACTCCGGGACTAGCCCTGGATGAGCAGTTCTTC	CASSLTPGLALDEQFF
TRBD2	TRBJ2-7	TRBV7-2	once	TGTGCCAGCAGCTCGACTAGCGGGAGTAGGGCCTACGAGCAGTACTTC	CASSSTSGSRAYEQYF
.	TRBJ2-3	TRBV28	.	TGTGCCAGCAGACGAATGGGTATAACGGGAACAGATACGCAGTATTTT	CASRRMGITGTDTQYF
TRBD1	TRBJ2-3	TRBV3-1/TRBV3-2	.	TGTGCCAGCAGCCCCAAACTTCCCCCTGGCAGCGGTAATCCAGGGGGCGGCACAGATACGCAGTATTTT	CASSPKLPPGSGNPGGGTDTQYF
TRBD2	TRBJ2-1	TRBV3-1/TRBV3-2	.	TGTGCCAGCAGCCACCTAGCGGGAGTTAATGAGCAGTTCTTC	CASSHLAGVNEQFF
.	TRBJ1-5	TRBV10-2	few	TGCGCCAGCAGTGACTTACAAAGGGGTAATCAGCCCCAGCATTTT	CASSDLQRGNQPQHF
.	TRBJ1-2	TRBV6-5	.	TGTGCCAGCAGTCCCGTTGTGGAGTCCGAGGGCTACACCTTC	CASSPVVESEGYTF
.	TRBJ1-1	TRBV3-1/TRBV3-2	.	TGTGCCAGCAGCCCGAGGGGGGGGGCTGAAGCTTTCTTT	CASSPRGGAEAFF
.	TRBJ2-7	TRBV5-6	.	TGTGCCAGCAACCTACCTGCGGGGGCCGAGCAGTACTTC	CASNLPAGAEQYF
TRBD2	TRBJ2-3	TRBV4-2	.	TGTGCCAGCAGCCAAGATCTCAGCGGGAGTTTACCCCCCCCAGATACGCAGTATTTT	CASSQDLSGSLPPPDTQYF
.	TRBJ2-2	TRBV6-4	.	TGTGCCAGCAGTCCAACAGGGGAGGCCACCGGGGAGCTGTTTTTT	CASSPTGEATGELFF
TRBD2	TRBJ2-7	TRBV7-8	.	TGTGCCAGCAGTCACCTCCTAGCGGGGTCCGCAAGATCTCTCGAGCAGTACTTC	CASSHLLAGSARSLEQYF
.	TRBJ1-6	TRBV6-5	.	TGTGCCAGCGGGACATATAATTCACCCCTCCACTTT	CASGTYNSPLHF
.	TRBJ2-1	TRBV4-2	.	TGTGCCAGCAGCCAAGATAACAATGAGCAGTTCTTC	CASSQDNNEQFF
TRBD2	TRBJ2-1	TRBV6-4	.	TGTGCCAGCAGTCGCAAGCCTGCGGGAGGGAATGAGCAGTTCTTC	CASSRKPAGGNEQFF
.	TRBJ1-6	TRBV6-5	.	TGTGCCAGCAACGGCAGACGGGATTCACCCCTCCACTTT	CASNGRRDSPLHF
.	TRBJ2-5	TRBV14	.	TGTGCCAGCAGCCAAGGGGCCAGGTCAGAGACCCAGTACTTC	CASSQGARSETQYF
TRBD2	TRBJ2-5	TRBV7-2	.	TGTGCCAGCCTGCCTAGCGGGAGGTTGCCGGAGACCCAGTACTTC	CASLPSGRLPETQYF
.	TRBJ2-1	TRBV28	.	TGTGCCAGCAGTTTACGGACAGACAATGAGCAGTTCTTC	CASSLRTDNEQFF
.	TRBJ2-1	TRBV28	.	TGTGCCAGCAGTCCACAAGATAACGGGTATCCTGAGCAGTTCTTC	CASSPQDNGYPEQFF
TRBD1	TRBJ1-5	TRBV6-5	.	TGTGCCAGCAGTACAGGGGTGGCCAATCAGCCCCAGCATTTT	CASSTGVANQPQHF
.	TRBJ2-7	TRBV10-3	.	TGTGCCATCAGTGACACAGTCATCTTCCTCTACGAGCAGTACTTC	CAISDTVIFLYEQYF
TRBD2	TRBJ2-5	TRBV25-1	.	TGTGCCAGCAGACTAGCGGGAAAAGAGACCCAGTACTTC	CASRLAGKETQYF
.	TRBJ1-2	TRBV24-1	.	TGTGCCACCAGTGTTGGGGCAGACTATGGCTACACCTTC	CATSVGADYGYTF